One sample yielded the 23 T cell receptor delta chains listed below, sequenced in a study of γδ T cells in repeated Plasmodium falciparum infection (TCRdb year 2021). Vgamma9/Vdelta2+ and Vdelta2-negative gammadelta T cell populations were flow-sorted from peripheral blood mononuclear cells for bulk TCR repertoire analysis. Preparation of the library involved multiplex PCR. The instrument was an Illumina MiSeq. TCRdb reanalyzed the public reads with the CATT caller, and identical DNA sequences were merged afterwards. The sample yields 50,000 or so delta-chain clones; 1.5% to 2% were counted once. Jointly, the top ten make up 8.6% of the sample. The sample consisted of gamma-delta T cells from blood. These receptor sequences come from a pool of human donors (malaria-infected and uninfected, not separated).

A word on this clone: Only one base separates this from a far larger clonotype, so it likely reflects a read error. Other DNA sequences in the same sample also yield this CDR3. Called V gene: TRDV1; the J gene was not called; TRDD3, the table's D call, was not compared with the DNA. The CDR3 has 13 amino acids. Germline V gene data show CDR1 as TSWWSYY and CDR2 as QGS. CDR3 bases: TGTGCTCTTGGGGATCCTACCCACGATAAGCTCATCTTT. This gives the protein CALGDPTHDKLIF.

This clone was seen a few times. The likely explanation is a read error, given a far larger clone one base away. Additional DNA sequences in this sample encode the identical CDR3. For the V gene the call is TRDV1; the J gene has no call; the DNA was not compared with TRDD3, the D call given in the table. There are 17 residues in the CDR3. CDR1 is TSWWSYY, CDR2 QGS, per germline. CDR3 residues: CALGELGGGQSTDKLIF. The DNA for the CDR3 is TGTGCTCTTGGGGAACTGGGTGGGGGACAAAGCACCGATAAACTCATCTTC.

About this clone itself: TCRdb's listed protein matches a much larger clone and diverges from this DNA's translation at residue 11, likely through a read error; the protein shown comes from the DNA. The CDR3 nucleotides are TGTGCTCTTGGGGTCCCGCCCCGTCTACGGTCCACCGATAAACTCATCTTT. Its translation is CALGVPPRLRSTDKLIF. The rearrangement joins TRDV1 to TRDJ1; D uncertain. V lost 4 bases and J lost 1, with 19 bases in between. CDR3 length equals 17 residues. CDR1 and CDR2 (germline): TSWWSYY, QGS.

This clone occurred a few times. This rearrangement joins TRDV1 to TRDJ1, with 12 positions matching TRDD3. The J gene is not listed in TCRdb, so it was assigned here from a DNA match to germline. There are 24 residues in the CDR3. The ends lost 3 bases at V and 3 bases at J; junction bases unmatched: 29. Germline V gene lookup returns CDR1 TSWWSYY and CDR2 QGS. CDR3 sequence reads: CALGEFILGLSSRILGDTSDKLIF. CDR3 nucleotides: TGTGCTCTTGGGGAGTTCATCCTTGGGCTTTCCTCGCGGATACTGGGGGATACCTCCGATAAACTCATCTTT.

This clone occurred a few times. With only one base between it and a far larger clone, this is likely a read error. Other DNA sequences of this sample code for an identical CDR3. The J gene went uncalled, whereas the V gene is TRDV2; TRDD3, the D gene given by the table, was not confirmed from the DNA. Germline CDR1 GEAIGNYY, CDR2 EKD. The length of the CDR3 is 17 residues. The CDR3 is CACDTGGYSWDTRQMFF. The DNA of the CDR3 is TGTGCCTGTGACACTGGGGGATACTCCTGGGACACCCGACAGATGTTCTTC.

A remark on this clone: The likely explanation is a read error, given a far larger clone one base away. Distinct nucleotide sequences in the sample also encode this CDR3. The chain joins TRDV1 to TRDJ1, with 11 bases that match TRDD3. TCRdb supplies no J gene; here it was assigned by aligning the nucleotide sequence to germline. Germline values: CDR1 TSWWSYY, CDR2 QGS. The CDR3 has 18 amino acids. The CDR3 loop is CALGELYWGIRYTDKLIF. CDR3 nucleotides: TGTGCTCTTGGGGAACTTTACTGGGGGATAAGGTACACCGACAAACTCATCTTT.

Details on this clone: The protein held in TCRdb is that of a much larger clone and does not match this DNA's translation at residue 7, likely because of a read error; the protein shown is translated from the DNA. The chain uses TRDV2 and TRDJ1, with D tentatively TRDD3 (6 bases). The J gene was not available in TCRdb and was assigned here by matching the DNA to germline segments. The CDR3 is 19 residues long. With 2 bases removed from V and 1 base from J, the gap between germline ends came to 25 bases. Germline loops: CDR1 GEAIGNYY, CDR2 EKD. This CDR3 reads CACDIVPGDGSGVTDKLIF. CDR3 DNA: TGTGCCTGTGACATCGTACCGGGGGACGGCTCGGGAGTCACCGATAAACTCATCTTT.

The sample holds a few counts of this clone. TCRdb's protein for this DNA is that of a much larger clone and differs from the translation at residue 13, likely a read error; the protein shown is the DNA translation. The chain uses TRDV1 and TRDJ1; 7 positions match TRDD3. The J gene, left out of TCRdb, was set here by checking the DNA against germline. CDR1 is TSWWSYY and CDR2 is QGS in the germline V gene. With 3 bases clipped from V and 0 bases from J, the junction kept 16 bases outside the gene matches. The CDR3 consists of 19 residues. This chain's CDR3 is CALGDSHRSGYVHTDKLIF. The CDR3 nucleotides read TGTGCTCTTGGGGACTCCCATCGAAGTGGATACGTACACACCGATAAACTCATCTTT.

This clone has only a few counts. The protein held in TCRdb is that of a much larger clone and does not match this DNA's translation at residue 3, likely because of a read error; the protein shown is translated from the DNA. This chain connects TRDV1 to TRDJ1; TRDD3 matches at 8 bases. Assignment of the J gene here rests on matching the DNA to germline, because TCRdb gives none. The germline V gene encodes CDR1 TSWWSYY and CDR2 QGS. The CDR3 spans 20 residues. DNA for the CDR3: TGTGCTTTTGGGGAGGGGATCTTGGGGATACCCTCTAAGTACACCGATAAACTCATCTTT. Protein product: CAFGEGILGIPSKYTDKLIF.

Details on this clone: A read error likely explains why the TCRdb protein, taken from a much larger clone, differs from this DNA's translation at residue 4; the protein shown is translated from the DNA. The J gene is TRDJ2, the V gene TRDV2; D possibly corresponds to TRDD3 (6 bases). The CDR3 consists of 17 residues. Germline V lookup: CDR1 GEAIGNYY, CDR2 EKD. CDR3 DNA sequence: TGTGCCTGTTACACCGTACTGGGAACGAACCTGACAGCACAACTCTTCTTT. As protein: CACYTVLGTNLTAQLFF.

This clone was observed at least ten times. TCRdb's protein, taken from a much larger clone, differs from this DNA's translation at residue 9, likely owing to a read error; the protein displayed comes from the DNA. This chain uses TRDV1 with TRDJ1; 13 nucleotides agree with TRDD3. The CDR3 contains 21 residues. CDR1 TSWWSYY and CDR2 QGS come from the germline V gene. The junction had 18 bases not matched to a gene; V was cut back by 3 bases and J by 2 bases. CDR3 coding DNA: TGTGCTCTTGGGGAGGTTAGGGGTGAACTGGGGGATACGCCGGGGACCGATAAACTCATCTTT. It codes for CALGEVRGELGDTPGTDKLIF.

This clone has ten or more counts. TCRdb has a much larger clone's protein, which differs at residue 5 from the translation of this DNA, likely because of a read error; what is shown is the protein translated from the DNA. The rearrangement joins TRDV3 to TRDJ1; no definite D call. With 2 bases removed from V and 7 bases from J, the gap between germline ends came to 8 bases. Germline loops: CDR1 TVYSNPD, CDR2 GDNSRS (reference sequence). The CDR3 is 10 residues long. This CDR3 is CAFRWSKLIF. The CDR3 DNA reads TGTGCCTTTCGATGGAGTAAACTCATCTTT.

This clone came up a few times. The protein given by TCRdb reflects a much larger clone and differs at residue 13 from this DNA's translation, likely from a read error; the protein shown is the DNA's translation. The gene calls are TRDV1 and TRDJ1, with 12 positions matching TRDD3. CDR3 length: 18 residues. J was trimmed by 8 bases and V by 2 bases; bases with no gene match: 15. Germline loops: CDR1 TSWWSYY, CDR2 QGS. The CDR3: CALGEGVPLGDTARKLIF. The DNA of the CDR3 is TGTGCTCTTGGGGAAGGGGTCCCACTGGGGGATACAGCTAGAAAACTCATCTTT.

Regarding this clone: The protein held in TCRdb is that of a much larger clone and does not match this DNA's translation at residue 9, likely because of a read error; the protein shown is translated from the DNA. This sequence joins TRDV1 and TRDJ1; D may be TRDD3 (5 bases). Per germline, CDR1 TSWWSYY and CDR2 QGS. The CDR3 is 14 residues long. Trimming removed 5 bases from V and 7 bases from J, with 17 bases in between. Here the CDR3 DNA reads TGTGCTCTTGGGATTCTTTGGGGAGCTGGTAAACTCATCTTT. The encoded protein is CALGILWGAGKLIF.

This clone has more than one count but fewer than ten. The protein that TCRdb holds for this DNA derives from a much larger clone and differs from the translated DNA at residue 11, which likely indicates a read error; the protein shown here is translated from the DNA. The V call is TRDV1, the J call TRDJ1; TRDD3 agrees at 8 bases. Here the J gene came from matching the DNA to germline, since TCRdb omits it. The ends lost 8 bases at V and 3 bases at J; junction bases unmatched: 17. This CDR3 has 17 residues. Germline values: CDR1 TSWWSYY, CDR2 QGS. CDR3 nucleotides: TGTGCTCTTCACCCGTTTCCTAAACTGGGGGGCGCCGATAAACTCATCTTT. This encodes CALHPFPKLGGADKLIF.

This clone was seen repeatedly, ten times or more. TCRdb records a much larger clone's protein for this DNA, with a difference at residue 16 that likely arises from a read error; the protein given is the translation of the DNA. A V gene of TRDV1 was called, but no J gene was assigned; the DNA was not used to check the table's D call, TRDD3. Germline CDR1 reads TSWWSYY; CDR2 reads QGS. The CDR3 spans 17 residues. This CDR3 reads CALGVGAGGFSTDKLTF. The CDR3 DNA sequence: TGTGCTCTTGGGGTCGGGGCTGGGGGATTCTCTACCGATAAACTCACCTTT.

In regard to this clone: TCRdb shows a much larger clone's protein in place of this DNA's translation, and the two differ at residue 12, likely through a read error; the protein shown is translated from the DNA. This rearrangement joins TRDV1 to TRDJ1, with no clear D. The J gene is not listed in TCRdb, so it was assigned here from a DNA match to germline. The CDR3 extends over 18 amino acids. CDR1 TSWWSYY and CDR2 QGS come from the germline V gene. The germline V and J ends were trimmed by 2 bases and 1 base, with 20 bases remaining between them. The CDR3 DNA follows: TGTGCTCTTGGGGAAATTGCTCAAGTCGTCCCCCGCACCGATAAACTCATCTTT. Encoded protein: CALGEIAQVVPRTDKLIF.

On this clone itself: TCRdb records a much larger clone's protein for this DNA, with a difference at residue 16 that likely arises from a read error; the protein given is the translation of the DNA. The rearrangement uses TRDV1 and TRDJ1, with a tentative D call TRDD3 (6 bases). TCRdb supplies no J gene; here it was assigned by aligning the nucleotide sequence to germline. Germline CDR1 TSWWSYY, CDR2 QGS. CDR3 size: 20 residues. The CDR3 DNA is TGTGCTCTTGGGGAATCGAAATCCCGCTCGCCTGGGGAGTACACCAATAAACTCATCTTT. Translated, it gives CALGESKSRSPGEYTNKLIF.

Comments on this clone: The protein held in TCRdb is that of a much larger clone and does not match this DNA's translation at residue 10, likely because of a read error; the protein shown is translated from the DNA. No J gene call was made, and the V gene is TRDV1; TRDD3, the D gene given by the table, was not confirmed from the DNA. The V gene's germline CDR1 is TSWWSYY and CDR2 QGS. The CDR3 runs to 12 residues. The CDR3 sequence is CALFELTGGPIF. CDR3 nucleotide sequence: TGTGCTCTCTTTGAGCTTACTGGGGGTCCCATCTTT.

A word on this clone: The protein TCRdb lists belongs to a much larger clone and differs from this DNA's translation at residue 17, which points to a read error; the protein shown is made from the DNA. The chain links TRDV1 to TRDJ1, with 12 bases that match TRDD3. The V segment lost 2 bases and the J segment 4 bases; nucleotides outside the gene matches: 23. The length of the CDR3 is 22 residues. The germline V gene encodes CDR1 TSWWSYY and CDR2 QGS. CDR3 sequence reads: CALGETFGSYEEAGGYDDKLIF. The CDR3 DNA reads as TGTGCTCTTGGGGAAACCTTTGGTTCCTACGAAGAGGCTGGGGGATACGACGATAAACTCATCTTT.

This clone appeared many times. V is TRAV29/DV5 and J is TRDJ1, with a weak D call TRDD3 (6 bases). The CDR3 spans 17 residues. Trimming cost V 3 bases and J 4 bases, with 25 bases left between them. The germline gives CDR1 NSMFDY, CDR2 ISSIKDK. The CDR3 protein is CAATSGIPGGPVDKLIF. CDR3 nucleotide sequence: TGTGCAGCAACCTCCGGTATTCCGGGGGGACCCGTCGATAAACTCATCTTT.

This clone was found a few times. For this DNA, TCRdb reports the protein of a much larger clone, which diverges at residue 16, most likely from a read error; the protein presented here is translated directly from the DNA. The J gene is TRDJ1, the V gene TRDV3, with TRDD3 matching 10 bases. The CDR3 consists of 20 residues. In germline, CDR1 is TVYSNPD, CDR2 GDNSRS (reference sequence). V was clipped by 1 base and J by 7 bases; unmatched bases: 27. The CDR3 DNA follows: TGTGCCTTTAAAGTCTGGGTCGGCTTCCTTAGACTGGGGGATGCCGGTAAACTCATCTTT. This sequence encodes CAFKVWVGFLRLGDAGKLIF.

This clone was detected a few times. Translating this DNA gives a protein that differs at residue 3 from the TCRdb one, which belongs to a much larger clone; a read error is likely, and the protein shown is this translation. This rearrangement joins TRDV1 to TRDJ3; 13 bases line up with TRDD3. TCRdb supplies no J gene; here it was assigned by aligning the nucleotide sequence to germline. The germline V gene has CDR1 TSWWSYY and CDR2 QGS. This CDR3 contains 25 residues. CDR3 residues: CAIGELASYGYWGIRVSWDTRQMFF. The CDR3 DNA reads as TGTGCTATTGGGGAATTGGCTTCCTACGGTTACTGGGGGATACGCGTCTCCTGGGACACCCGACAGATGTTTTTC.